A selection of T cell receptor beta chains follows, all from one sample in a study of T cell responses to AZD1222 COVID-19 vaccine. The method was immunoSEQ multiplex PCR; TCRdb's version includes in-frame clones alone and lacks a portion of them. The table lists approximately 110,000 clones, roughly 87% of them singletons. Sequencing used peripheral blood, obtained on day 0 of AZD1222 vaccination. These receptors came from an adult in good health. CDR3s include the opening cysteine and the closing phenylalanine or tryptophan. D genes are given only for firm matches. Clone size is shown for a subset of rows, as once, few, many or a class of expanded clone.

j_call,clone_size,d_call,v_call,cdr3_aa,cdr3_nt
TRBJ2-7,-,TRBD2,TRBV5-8,CASSLLAYDGYEQYF,TGTGCCAGCAGCCTACTAGCGTACGACGGGTACGAGCAGTACTTC
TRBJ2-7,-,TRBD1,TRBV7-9,CASDRTGSYEQYF,TGTGCCAGCGACAGGACAGGGTCCTACGAGCAGTACTTC
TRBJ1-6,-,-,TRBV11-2,CASSLWGLDSPLHF,TGTGCCAGCAGCTTATGGGGATTGGATTCACCCCTCCACTTT
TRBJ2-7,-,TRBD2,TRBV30,CAWSVLAGAYEQYF,TGTGCCTGGAGTGTCCTAGCGGGGGCCTACGAGCAGTACTTC
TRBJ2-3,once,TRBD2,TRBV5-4,CASSLDFVAGDYTQYF,TGTGCCAGCAGCTTGGACTTCGTAGCGGGGGACTATACGCAGTATTTT
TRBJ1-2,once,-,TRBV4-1,CASSQASNSRNYGYTF,TGCGCCAGCAGCCAAGCGTCAAACAGCAGGAACTATGGCTACACCTTC
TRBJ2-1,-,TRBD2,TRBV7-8,CASSLALAGGNTYNEQFF,TGTGCCAGCAGTCTCGCACTAGCGGGGGGTAATACCTACAATGAGCAGTTCTTC
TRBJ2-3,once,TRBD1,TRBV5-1,CASSSDRASTDTQYF,TGCGCCAGCAGCTCAGACAGGGCTAGCACAGATACGCAGTATTTT
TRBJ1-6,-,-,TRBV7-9,CASSEDRDSPLHF,TGTGCCAGCAGTGAGGACCGTGATTCACCCCTCCACTTT
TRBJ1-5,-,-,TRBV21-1,CASSKDPGGGHQPQHF,TGTGCCAGCAGCAAAGACCCGGGGGGAGGGCATCAGCCCCAGCATTTT
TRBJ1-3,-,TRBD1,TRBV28,CASSPAGTGGENTIYF,TGTGCCAGCAGCCCCGCCGGGACAGGGGGGGAAAACACCATATATTTT
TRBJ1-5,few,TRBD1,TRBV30,CAWSRNGQGRQPQHF,TGTGCCTGGAGTCGAAATGGACAGGGCAGGCAGCCCCAGCATTTT
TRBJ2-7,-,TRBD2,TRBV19,CASRRGGSSYEQYF,TGTGCCAGCCGACGGGGGGGTAGCTCCTACGAGCAGTACTTC
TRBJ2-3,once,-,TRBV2,CASKDGTSTDTQYF,TGTGCCAGCAAGGACGGTACTAGCACAGATACGCAGTATTTT
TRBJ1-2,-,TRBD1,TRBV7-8,CASSLAFPRQGAAYGYTF,TGTGCCAGCAGCTTAGCTTTTCCGAGACAGGGGGCTGCCTATGGCTACACCTTC
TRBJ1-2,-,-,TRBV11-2,CASSLGPGGNYGYTF,TGTGCCAGCAGCTTAGGACCAGGAGGAAACTATGGCTACACCTTC
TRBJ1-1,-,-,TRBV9,CASSPGGINTEAFF,TGTGCCAGCAGCCCGGGGGGGATAAACACTGAAGCTTTCTTT
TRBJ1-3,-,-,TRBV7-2,CASSLVVPKIGNTIYF,TGTGCCAGCAGCTTAGTGGTCCCCAAAATCGGAAACACCATATATTTT
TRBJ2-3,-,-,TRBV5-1,CASSLGPPTASTDTQYF,TGCGCCAGCAGCTTAGGCCCACCCACGGCTAGCACAGATACGCAGTATTTT
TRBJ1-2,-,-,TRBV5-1,CASSLAGTGAYGYTF,TGCGCCAGCAGCTTGGCCGGAACAGGAGCCTATGGCTACACCTTC
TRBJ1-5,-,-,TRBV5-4,CASSVQGLGNQPQHF,TGTGCCAGCAGCGTACAGGGTTTAGGAAATCAGCCCCAGCATTTT
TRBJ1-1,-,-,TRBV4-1,CASSHLSNTEAFF,TGCGCCAGCAGCCACCTCAGTAACACTGAAGCTTTCTTT
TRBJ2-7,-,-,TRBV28,CGSSGAWEQYF,TGTGGCTCTTCAGGGGCTTGGGAGCAGTACTTC
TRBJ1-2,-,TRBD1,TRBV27,CASSRTGAIGGYTF,TGTGCCAGCAGTCGGACAGGGGCTATAGGTGGCTACACCTTC
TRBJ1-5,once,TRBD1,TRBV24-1,CATSDTPVGTVDQPQHF,TGTGCCACCAGTGATACCCCCGTGGGGACAGTCGATCAGCCCCAGCATTTT
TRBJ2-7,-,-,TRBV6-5,CASSYSPGPGEYF,TGTGCCAGCAGTTACTCACCGGGCCCCGGGGAGTACTTC
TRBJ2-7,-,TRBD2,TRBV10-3,CAISESGGDLTYEQYF,TGTGCCATCAGTGAGTCCGGGGGGGACCTTACCTACGAGCAGTACTTC
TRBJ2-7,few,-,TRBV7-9,CASSPPSGPSYEQYF,TGTGCCAGCAGCCCCCCGTCGGGGCCTTCCTACGAGCAGTACTTC
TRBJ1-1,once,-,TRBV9,CASSVEGGGTEAFF,TGTGCCAGCAGCGTAGAAGGAGGTGGCACTGAAGCTTTCTTT
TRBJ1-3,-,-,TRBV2,CASSSQSSGNTIYF,TGTGCCAGCAGCAGCCAATCTTCTGGAAACACCATATATTTT
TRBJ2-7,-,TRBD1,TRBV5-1,CASSLVVTGGYEQYF,TGCGCCAGCAGCTTGGTTGTGACAGGGGGCTACGAGCAGTACTTC
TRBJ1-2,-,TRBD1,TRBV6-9,CARESDRERPPGLCGYTF,TGTGCCAGGGAATCGGACAGGGAACGTCCGCCTGGGCTCTGTGGCTACACCTTC
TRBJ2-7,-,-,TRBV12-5,CASATTTYEQYF,TGTGCTAGCGCAACAACTACCTACGAGCAGTACTTC